The next 25 T cell receptor beta chains were all read from a single sample in a study of control samples from healthy donors and cancer patients. The data were produced by immunoSEQ multiplex PCR, yet TCRdb's version contains in-frame clones alone and is incomplete. The table shows 150,000 or so clones, with around 95% occurring only once. Sequencing was done on a sample of blood. The origin of the receptors is a middle-aged man in good health.

This chain links TRBV10-2 with TRBJ2-1; D not resolved. The CDR3 consists of 14 residues. Trimming removed 5 bases at V and 0 bases at J, with 8 bases between. Germline V gene lookup returns CDR1 WSHSY and CDR2 SAAADI. The CDR3 region has the DNA TGCGCCAGCAGTCCCACCAGCTCCTACAATGAGCAGTTCTTC. It translates to CASSPTSSYNEQFF.

The chain joins TRBV29-1 to TRBJ1-1; maybe TRBD1 (5 bases). In germline, CDR1 is SQVTM, CDR2 ANQGSEA. Trimming shortened V by 5 bases and J by 6 bases, and 13 bases separated the two germline ends. The CDR3 sequence is 12 residues long. CDR3 region: CSVLGQGPEAFF. CDR3 DNA sequence: TGCAGCGTTCTAGGGCAGGGACCTGAAGCTTTCTTT.

Details on this clone: This same CDR3 is encoded by further DNA sequences in the sample. J is TRBJ1-5 and V is TRBV30, with D unresolved. V lost 0 bases to trimming and J lost 4 bases, with 7 bases between them. The CDR3 runs 13 residues. The germline CDR1 and CDR2 sequences are GTSNPN and SVGIG (reference sequence). The CDR3 DNA reads TGTGCCTGGAGTGTAGGAGGGAATCAGCCCCAGCATTTT. It is translated as CAWSVGGNQPQHF.

The chain is built from TRBV7-2 and TRBJ2-1; 13 nucleotides line up with TRBD2. This CDR3 comprises 17 residues. Germline V CDR1 and CDR2: SGHTA, FQGNSA. The junction had 7 bases not matched to a gene; V was cut back by 5 bases and J by 3 bases. This CDR3 reads CASSARLAGGGYNEQFF. CDR3 bases: TGTGCCAGCAGCGCAAGACTAGCGGGGGGCGGCTACAATGAGCAGTTCTTC. Full variable domain (rest looked up from reference TRBV7-2 and TRBJ2-1): GAGVSQSPSNKVTEKGKDVELRCDPISGHTALYWYRQSLGQGLEFLIYFQGNSAPDKSGLPSDRFSAERTGGSVSTLTIQRTQQEDSAVYLCASSARLAGGGYNEQFFGPGTRLTVL.

The chain combines TRBV14 with TRBJ1-1; D is unclear. Deletions cut 3 bases from V and 1 base from J, with 9 bases between. The CDR3 sequence is 14 residues long. The germline gives CDR1 SGHDN, CDR2 FVKESK. CDR3 in amino acids: CASSQTQKNTEAFF. CDR3 in DNA: TGTGCCAGCAGCCAGACTCAGAAGAACACTGAAGCTTTCTTT. The complete variable domain, with remaining parts taken from reference TRBV14 and TRBJ1-1, reads EAGVTQFPSHSVIEKGQTVTLRCDPISGHDNLYWYRRVMGKEIKFLLHFVKESKQDESGMPNNRFLAERTGGTYSTLKVQPAELEDSGVYFCASSQTQKNTEAFFGQGTRLTVV.

The chain carries TRBV11-2 and TRBJ1-1, with D possibly being TRBD1 (5 bases). The V end was cut by 5 bases, the J end by 5 bases, with 15 bases between. The CDR3 extends over 14 amino acids. Per germline, CDR1 SGHAT and CDR2 FQNNGV. The CDR3 reads CASSLSGAGTEAFF. Written as DNA, the CDR3 is TGTGCCAGCAGCCTCAGTGGGGCTGGGACTGAAGCTTTCTTT.

V usage is TRBV30 and J usage is TRBJ1-5, with 9 bases that match TRBD1. The germline V gene has CDR1 GTSNPN and CDR2 SVGIG (reference sequence). The CDR3 spans 13 residues. The ends lost 5 bases at V and 7 bases at J; junction bases unmatched: 6. The CDR3 region has the DNA TGTGCCTGGCAGGGACAGGGAGGACAGCCCCAGCATTTT. Its protein is CAWQGQGGQPQHF.

This chain joins TRBV6-6 and TRBJ1-1; D call uncertain. Trimming removed 2 bases from V and 10 bases from J, with 8 bases in between. The CDR3 has 11 amino acids. From germline, CDR1 is MNHNY and CDR2 SVGAGI (reference sequence). The CDR3 nucleotides are TGTGCCAGCAGTTACGAGGCAGGAGCTTTCTTT. Its translation: CASSYEAGAFF.

The chain is built from TRBV9 and TRBJ1-4, with a possible D match to TRBD1 (5 bases). The V gene lost 0 bases and the J gene lost 0 bases, with 6 bases spanning the gap. Germline CDR1 is SGDLS and CDR2 is YYNGEE. The CDR3 runs to 15 residues. DNA of the CDR3: TGTGCCAGCAGCGTAGGGGGGGCAACTAATGAAAAACTGTTTTTT. Residues: CASSVGGATNEKLFF.

This clone appeared a single time. This chain links TRBV18 with TRBJ1-1; TRBD1 agrees at 9 bases. Trimming at V came to 1 base and at J to 5 bases, leaving 8 bases not matched to a gene. CDR1 is KGHSH, CDR2 LQKENI, per germline. The CDR3 contains 16 residues. The CDR3 DNA follows: TGTGCCAGCTCACCACGGCAGACAGGGGGTTTAACTGAAGCTTTCTTT. Translation: CASSPRQTGGLTEAFF.

V and J are TRBV2 and TRBJ2-2; tentative D call: TRBD1 (6 bases). V lost 2 bases, J lost 6 bases, and 10 bases lay in between. The length of the CDR3 is 14 residues. Germline V gene sequence: CDR1 SNHLY, CDR2 FYNNEI. This CDR3 is CASSEHRDAGELFF. CDR3 bases: TGTGCCAGCAGTGAACACAGGGACGCCGGGGAGCTGTTTTTT.

The chain carries TRBV3-1 (or the pseudogene TRBV3-2) and TRBJ1-1, with a weak D call TRBD1 (5 bases). V was trimmed by 3 bases and J by 9 bases, leaving 11 bases between them. CDR3 length equals 12 residues. Per germline, CDR1 LGHDT and CDR2 YNNKEL (reference sequence). The CDR3 coding sequence is TGTGCCAGCAGCCAGGGGACCGGGAAAGCTTTCTTT. Translating gives CASSQGTGKAFF.

The V gene is TRBV5-1, the J gene TRBJ2-5; D is tentatively TRBD1 or TRBD2 (5 bases each). The CDR3 runs 14 residues. The germline V gene has CDR1 SGHRS and CDR2 YFSETQ. Trimming pared 2 bases from V and 3 bases from J, leaving 11 bases between. The CDR3 coding sequence is TGCGCCAGCAGCTTTGGGGGTAGGGAAGAGACCCAGTACTTC. Translating it yields CASSFGGREETQYF.

The V call is TRBV9, the J call TRBJ2-3; 9 bases line up with TRBD1. This CDR3 contains 16 residues. In germline, CDR1 is SGDLS, CDR2 YYNGEE. Trimming took 4 bases from V and 0 from J; bases not matched to a gene: 6. The DNA for the CDR3 is TGTGCCAGCAGCCCGGGGACAGGGAGAAGCACAGATACGCAGTATTTT. It specifies CASSPGTGRSTDTQYF.

The chain has TRBV29-1 and TRBJ2-1, with 10 bases lining up with TRBD2. The V and J ends lost 7 bases and 12 bases, in that order; junction bases with no gene match: 9. Per the germline V gene, CDR1 is SQVTM and CDR2 is ANQGSEA. The CDR3 is made up of 12 amino acids. CDR3 sequence (DNA): TGCAGCGGGTTAGCGGGGGGATCCGTGCAGTTCTTC. Its protein is CSGLAGGSVQFF.

The chain joins TRBV9 to TRBJ1-3, with D perhaps TRBD1 (5 bases). The V and J ends lost 4 bases and 6 bases respectively, with 14 bases between them. Looked up from germline, CDR1 is SGDLS and CDR2 is YYNGEE. The CDR3 covers 14 residues. In nucleotides, the CDR3 is TGTGCCAGCAGCCTCCGTGGGGCGGCAAACACCATATATTTT. Translating it yields CASSLRGAANTIYF.

The rearrangement uses TRBV6-5 and TRBJ1-2, with a tentative D call TRBD1 (6 bases). CDR1 MNHEY and CDR2 SVGAGI come from the germline V gene. The CDR3 has 15 amino acids. With 0 bases removed from V and 4 bases from J, the gap between germline ends came to 12 bases. CDR3 bases: TGTGCCAGCAGTTACTCGACGGGGGCGACCTATGGCTACACCTTC. It codes for CASSYSTGATYGYTF.

The rearrangement uses TRBV27 and TRBJ1-1; D is unresolved. The CDR3 totals 13 residues. Trimming took off 6 bases at V and 11 bases at J, with 19 bases between the two ends. The V gene's germline CDR1 is MNHEY and CDR2 SMNVEV (reference sequence). CDR3 amino acids: CASSPRGVGRAFF. The CDR3 region has the DNA TGTGCCAGCAGCCCACGGGGTGTCGGGAGGGCTTTCTTT.

The rearrangement uses TRBV3-1 (or the pseudogene TRBV3-2) and TRBJ1-2; D is ambiguous. This CDR3 is built from 14 residues. The germline CDR1 and CDR2 sequences are LGHDT and YNNKEL (reference sequence). Between the trimmed V and J ends, which lost 4 bases and 7 bases, there was a span of 16 bases. DNA of the CDR3: TGTGCCAGCAGCCGACCTCTCCTAGGGATTGGCTACACCTTC. Its translation is CASSRPLLGIGYTF.

The chain links TRBV7-9 to TRBJ1-5; tentatively, D is TRBD1 (5 bases). Trimming took 2 bases from V and 5 from J, leaving 7 bases between them. This CDR3 region has 13 residues. Looked up from germline, CDR1 is SEHNR and CDR2 is FQNEAQ (reference sequence). The CDR3 DNA is TGTGCCAGCAGCTTACAGGGTGATCAGCCCCAGCATTTT. Protein sequence: CASSLQGDQPQHF.

The chain is built from TRBV7-9 and TRBJ2-3; 8 bases line up with TRBD1. From germline, CDR1 is SEHNR and CDR2 FQNEAQ (reference sequence). The length of the CDR3 is 15 residues. The V and J ends lost 5 bases and 6 bases, in that order; junction bases with no gene match: 10. The CDR3: CASSPIRQGMDTQYF. Here the CDR3 DNA reads TGTGCCAGCAGCCCAATTAGACAGGGGATGGATACGCAGTATTTT.

This sequence joins TRBV29-1 and TRBJ2-3, with D perhaps matching TRBD1 (5 bases). The CDR3 totals 12 residues. Per the germline V gene, CDR1 is SQVTM and CDR2 is ANQGSEA. V was cut by 4 bases and J by 4 bases, with 9 bases left in between. Here the CDR3 DNA reads TGCAGCGTTGTTGAAGGGGCAGATACGCAGTATTTT. Its protein product is CSVVEGADTQYF.

J is TRBJ1-2 and V is TRBV7-2; D is perhaps TRBD1 (6 bases). The germline V gene has CDR1 SGHTA and CDR2 FQGNSA. Trimming took off 5 bases at V and 7 bases at J, with 17 bases between the two ends. This CDR3 is 14 amino acids long. The CDR3 bases are TGTGCCAGCAGCCCACGGACAGACTATGGTGGCTACACCTTC. Encoded protein: CASSPRTDYGGYTF.

The chain recombines TRBV6-5 with TRBJ1-5, with no clear D. The CDR3 is 10 amino acids. The V end was cut by 6 bases, the J end by 9 bases, with 6 bases between. Germline V gene sequence: CDR1 MNHEY, CDR2 SVGAGI. CDR3 sequence (DNA): TGTGCCAGCAGGGGCCCGCCCCAGCATTTT. Protein sequence: CASRGPPQHF.

This chain uses TRBV28 with TRBJ1-2, with D unclear. Per germline, CDR1 MDHEN and CDR2 SYDVKM. The CDR3 loop spans 14 amino acids. V lost 2 bases, J lost 0 bases, and 7 bases lay in between. CDR3 region: CASSLEPANYGYTF. In nucleotides, the CDR3 is TGTGCCAGCAGTTTAGAACCCGCTAACTATGGCTACACCTTC.